This TCR beta chain was documented in a study of CD8 T cells in ankylosing spondylitis. Study-level findings and limits: With a CD8+ phenotype, disease-linked clones were relatively rare in peripheral blood.

Generation of TCR beta libraries employed quantitative 5'-RACE incorporating molecular barcodes. TCRdb reprocessed the 5' RACE reads via MiXCR and lists one record per CDR3 protein. This sample carries fewer than 200,000 distinct CDR3 sequences, 18% of them seen once, and the ten largest clones take around 4.7%. This clonotype appeared many times. Its target is unknown. Germline V gene data show CDR1 as SGHTA and CDR2 as FQGNSA. This CDR3 spans 14 amino acids. The V gene lost 6 bases and the J gene lost 8 bases, with 14 bases spanning the gap. The genes are TRBV7-2 and TRBJ1-6, with a weak D call TRBD1 (6 bases). Sequencing was performed on blood, either unsorted or a sorted T cell fraction (not recorded which). The receptor comes from a male donor under 35 with ankylosing spondylitis or in good health (not recorded which). CDR3 sequence reads: CASRLRGGDSPLHF. In DNA form, the CDR3 reads TGTGCCAGCAGGCTCAGGGGCGGCGATTCACCCCTCCACTTT.